These 3 T cell receptor beta chains originate from one sample sequenced in a study of CD8+ T cells in alopecia areata. Treatment given: oral pan-JAK inhibitor, 5-10 mg twice daily. Reverse transcription of extracted RNA yielded cDNA, which provided the sequencing template. The repertoire was sequenced with immunoSEQ multiplex PCR; TCRdb's copy has only in-frame clones and lacks some. The sample comprises about 190,000 clones, 60% to 70% of which are singletons, and approximately 0.7% rests with the top ten. This material consisted of CD4+ T cells sorted from blood, taken at week 4, from a patient treated with tofacitinib. The receptors were sampled from a human donor with alopecia areata.

J is TRBJ2-6 and V is TRBV19; D is unclear. Germline V CDR1 and CDR2: LNHDA, SQIVND (reference sequence). The CDR3 is 14 amino acids. Between the trimmed V and J ends, which lost 2 bases and 3 bases, there was a span of 5 bases. In DNA form, the CDR3 reads TGTGCCAGTAGTATAAGGAATGGGGCCAACGTCCTGACTTTC. Protein product: CASSIRNGANVLTF.

This clone was found a few times. This rearrangement joins TRBV7-2 to TRBJ2-7; 9 bases line up with TRBD1. Germline V gene data show CDR1 as SGHTA and CDR2 as FQGNSA. This CDR3 spans 14 amino acids. V lost 4 bases, J lost 5 bases, and 6 bases stayed unmatched. The CDR3 spells CASSSTGGWDEQYF. The CDR3 nucleotides read TGTGCCAGCAGCTCAACAGGGGGCTGGGACGAGCAGTACTTC.

The J gene is TRBJ2-7, the V gene TRBV11-1, with 7 bases identical to TRBD1. The CDR3 has 15 residues. With V trimmed by 5 bases and J by 4 bases, 11 bases remained unmatched. Germline CDR1 is SGHAT and CDR2 is FQDESV (reference sequence). The CDR3 is CASSPRTGGLYEQYF. The CDR3 DNA is TGTGCCAGCAGCCCGCGGACAGGTGGGCTTTACGAGCAGTACTTC.